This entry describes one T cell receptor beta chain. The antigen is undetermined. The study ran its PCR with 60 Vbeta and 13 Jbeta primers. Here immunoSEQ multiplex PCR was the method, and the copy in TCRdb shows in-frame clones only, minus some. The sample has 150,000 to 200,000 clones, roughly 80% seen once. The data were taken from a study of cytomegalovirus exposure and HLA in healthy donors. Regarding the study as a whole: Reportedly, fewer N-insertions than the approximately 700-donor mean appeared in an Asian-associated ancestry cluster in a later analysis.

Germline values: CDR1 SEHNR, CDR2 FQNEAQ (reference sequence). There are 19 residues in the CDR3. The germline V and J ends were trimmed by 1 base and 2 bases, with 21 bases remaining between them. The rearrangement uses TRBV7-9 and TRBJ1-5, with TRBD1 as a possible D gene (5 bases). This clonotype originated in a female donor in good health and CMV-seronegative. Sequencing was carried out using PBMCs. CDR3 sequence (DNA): TGTGCCAGCAGCTTAGAACCGACCGACCCGAAAGGGGGCAATCAGCCCCAGCATTTT. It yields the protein CASSLEPTDPKGGNQPQHF.